This is a list of T cell receptor beta chains from one sample in a study of cytomegalovirus exposure and HLA in healthy donors. The protocol was immunoSEQ multiplex PCR, while the TCRdb copy is restricted to in-frame clones and leaves out a portion. The sample consists of about 120,000 clones, 70% to 85% of them appearing once. Sequenced: PBMCs. All receptors derive from a man aged 18 to 30 in good health and CMV-seropositive. CDR3s leave out the opening cysteine and the closing phenylalanine or tryptophan. Fields, in order: V gene, J gene, CDR3 protein.

>TRBV15|TRBJ2-1
ATSRSNDEQF
>TRBV19|TRBJ1-2
ASIETGGYGYT
>TRBV5-1|TRBJ2-7
ASSLAPQGSEQY
>TRBV10-2|TRBJ1-2
ASSESQGTSGYT
>TRBV7-3|TRBJ1-1
ASSLGTGGASH
>TRBV27|TRBJ1-5
ASRRTGYSNQPQH
>TRBV5-1|TRBJ2-3
ASSGGGPTDTQY
>TRBV28|TRBJ1-5
ASSLGGTGDWPQH
>TRBV28|TRBJ2-1
ASLTSGGFNEQF
>TRBV30|TRBJ1-2
AWSPPDRGLHYGYT
>TRBV19|TRBJ1-5
ASTTGGEGNQPQH
>TRBV5-1|TRBJ2-3
ASSRTSGPHTQY
>TRBV6-1|TRBJ2-2
ASSVLPGGQGKYTGELF
>TRBV25-1|TRBJ1-3
ASSANRVSGNTIY
>TRBV7-6|TRBJ2-5
ASSPGPYQETQY
>TRBV6-1|TRBJ1-2
ASSETSRSVCT
>TRBV7-6|TRBJ2-2
ASTEGTILNTGELF
>TRBV28|TRBJ1-4
ASSLLTGVNEKLF
>TRBV7-9|TRBJ2-5
ASSSLRTSPSETQY
>TRBV7-2|TRBJ2-5
ASSLATGAKQY
>TRBV7-9|TRBJ1-5
ASSLEGLSNQPQH
>TRBV2|TRBJ2-1
ASSEGIGVPYNEQF
>TRBV27|TRBJ2-7
ASSFVATDEQY
>TRBV27|TRBJ2-7
ASSTQGLAGGDYEQY
>TRBV28|TRBJ1-2
ASSSGGPLGYGYT
>TRBV27|TRBJ2-2
ASSLDSVDSGTGELF
>TRBV5-1|TRBJ2-4
ASSLLAGGLNSQY
>TRBV6-1|TRBJ1-3
ASSEFSGGLGNTIY
>TRBV2|TRBJ1-2
ASRQGYQNGYT
>TRBV28|TRBJ2-5
ASSLYRANQY
>TRBV11-2|TRBJ2-3
ASSSIRTGASTDTQY
>TRBV7-2|TRBJ2-1
ASSLNPGGQGAYNEQF
>TRBV23-1|TRBJ1-3
ARGGKGNTIY
>TRBV15|TRBJ1-1
ATSPTQGLNTEAF
>TRBV10-2|TRBJ2-5
ASKNRDKYQETQY
>TRBV19|TRBJ2-7
ASSSEGSEQY
>TRBV5-1|TRBJ1-4
ASSLGAQGTMWEKLF
>TRBV5-1|TRBJ2-1
ASSLGTSYNEQF
>TRBV27|TRBJ1-2
ASSGRDRQNSNYGYT
>TRBV6-1|TRBJ2-7
ASSWDRGTYEQY
>TRBV6-5|TRBJ2-5
ASSFGGRETQY
>TRBV7-3|TRBJ2-3
ASSFTRVPLTNTDTQY
>TRBV2|TRBJ2-3
ASRPYAGEGTDTQY
>TRBV19|TRBJ1-5
ASSRDRARAQPQH
>TRBV5-4|TRBJ2-7
ASSLRSGSSSYEQY
>TRBV28|TRBJ2-7
ASSSPGTSGSLTYGQY
>TRBV28|TRBJ2-7
ASSLLAGSYEQY
>TRBV7-7|TRBJ1-4
ASSRTGKGEKLF
>TRBV19|TRBJ2-6
ASSIQGTGANGLT
>TRBV4-1|TRBJ1-1
ASSQVFTARGHTEAF
>TRBV5-1|TRBJ2-1
ASSLGAHEQF
>TRBV5-4|TRBJ2-3
ASSLPGNRPTQY
>TRBV5-6|TRBJ1-2
ASSFFQGTHGYT
>TRBV7-2|TRBJ2-2
ASNLAGGRTGELF
>TRBV7-9|TRBJ1-3
ASSPGGGTIY
>TRBV4-1|TRBJ1-2
ASSQSLGPDNYGYT
>TRBV5-1|TRBJ2-1
ASSFQGSYNEQF
>TRBV6-5|TRBJ1-1
ASSYLSGNTEAF
>TRBV7-8|-
ASSVGGRYEQY
>TRBV7-8|TRBJ2-2
ASSEGRTTTGELF